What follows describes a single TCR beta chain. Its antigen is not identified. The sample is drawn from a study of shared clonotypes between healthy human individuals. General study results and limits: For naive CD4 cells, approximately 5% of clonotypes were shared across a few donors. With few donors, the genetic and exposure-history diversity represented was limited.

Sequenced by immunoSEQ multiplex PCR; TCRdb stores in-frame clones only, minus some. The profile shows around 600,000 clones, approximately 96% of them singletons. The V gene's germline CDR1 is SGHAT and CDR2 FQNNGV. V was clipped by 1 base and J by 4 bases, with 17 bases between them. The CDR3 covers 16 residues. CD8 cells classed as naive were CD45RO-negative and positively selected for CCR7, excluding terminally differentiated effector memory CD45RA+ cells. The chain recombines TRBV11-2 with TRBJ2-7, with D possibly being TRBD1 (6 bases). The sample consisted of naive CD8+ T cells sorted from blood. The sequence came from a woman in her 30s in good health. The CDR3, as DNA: TGTGCCAGCAGCTTAGGGTTGGGCCTAGGGGGATACGAGCAGTACTTC. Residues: CASSLGLGLGGYEQYF.